Reported below is one T cell receptor (beta chain). Its antigen is currently unknown. This sample was taken from a study of a mutant IDH1 vaccine in newly diagnosed glioma. At the level of the study: Patients got radiotherapy, temozolomide, or both beforehand, and most got both.

The CDR3 contains 13 residues. CDR1 is SNHLY, CDR2 FYNNEI, per germline. V dropped 8 bases and J dropped 0 bases, with 11 bases sitting between them. Generated by immunoSEQ multiplex PCR, the TCRdb table keeps only in-frame clones and is missing some. The sample lists approximately 100,000 clones; roughly 90% were seen once. Time point of the sample: baseline, week 1 (first vaccination visit). Treatment defined: pre-vaccination baseline after standard-of-care therapy. Those who donated had recent WHO grade 3 or 4 IDH1-mutant, ATRX-lost astrocytomas. Regarding the study as a whole: The occurrence of vaccine-induced immune responses was seen in more than 85% of patients.

This receptor was identified in a woman aged 45-60 years with glioma. The chain uses TRBV2 and TRBJ2-7, with a tentative D call TRBD1 (6 bases). The starting material was PBMCs, obtained from a glioma patient treated with radiotherapy, temozolomide or both. The CDR3 reads CASQGTSSYEQYF. The DNA of the CDR3 is TGTGCCAGCCAGGGGACGAGCTCCTACGAGCAGTACTTC.